A selection of T cell receptor beta chains follows, all from one sample in a study of blood T cells in healthy people across ages. TCRdb re-derived calls from the 5' RACE reads in MiXCR, one entry per CDR3 protein. The sample contains 1,100,000 or so distinct CDR3 sequences, under 55% of which appear only once. Sample: blood. All receptors derive from a woman aged 55-69 years in good health. The CDR3 runs from the conserved cysteine through the conserved F or W. Each record gives: D gene, clone size, J gene, V gene, CDR3 DNA, CDR3 protein. The D gene is left open where the match is weak. Expanded clones get a size class; other rows say once, few or many, or leave the size out.

- many TRBJ2-5 TRBV10-2 TGCGCCAGCAGTGAGTTACCCGTAGCAAATCGGCCTAGCGTGCAGTACTTC CASSELPVANRPSVQYF
TRBD2 - TRBJ2-1 TRBV5-6 TGTGCCAGCTACAGCGGGACCCAAGAGACCCAGTTCTTC CASYSGTQETQFF
- - TRBJ2-2 TRBV9 TGTGCCAGCAGCGTAGACCGTTGGGGGGAGCTGTTTTTT CASSVDRWGELFF
- - TRBJ2-5 TRBV20-1 TGCAGTGCTACGGGAGTCCGGGAGACCCAGTACTTC CSATGVRETQYF
- - TRBJ2-1 TRBV19 TGTGCCAGTAGTATTGGGCTAGGCGGGTACAATGAGCAGTTCTTC CASSIGLGGYNEQFF
- - TRBJ2-1 TRBV7-2 TGTGCCAGCAGCCCCCGGCGGGGCCCATCCAATGAGCAGTTCTTC CASSPRRGPSNEQFF
TRBD2 - TRBJ2-1 TRBV5-1 TGCGCCAGCAGCCCCGGCGGGACTAGCCCTGACAATGAGCAGTTCTTC CASSPGGTSPDNEQFF
- few TRBJ2-7 TRBV10-3 TGTGCCATCAGTGAGTCTTTGGGGGGCGGGAGCGAGCAGTACTTC CAISESLGGGSEQYF
TRBD2 - TRBJ2-7 TRBV6-6 TGTGCCAGCAGTTTTCCAGCGGGGGGCGGGATAGATTCCCAGTACTTC CASSFPAGGGIDSQYF
TRBD1 - TRBJ1-2 TRBV5-8 TGTGCCAGCAGCCTCCAGGGGGCGCGTAACGGCTACACCTTC CASSLQGARNGYTF
TRBD2 - TRBJ2-7 TRBV6-6 TGTGCCAGCAAGGGAGGGAATGATGTCGACGAGCAGTACTTC CASKGGNDVDEQYF
- - TRBJ2-1 TRBV6-1 TGTGCCAGCATAAGGGACCCGGGTTCCAATGAGCAGTTCTTC CASIRDPGSNEQFF
- - TRBJ2-5 TRBV11-1 TGTGCCAGCACCCATTTGCAGGGCCTCCAAGAGACCCAGTACTTC CASTHLQGLQETQYF
- - TRBJ2-7 TRBV29-1 TGCAGCCCCCGTGATACCTACGAGCAGTACTTC CSPRDTYEQYF
- - TRBJ2-3 TRBV20-1 TGCAGTGCTTCCGGGTCTAGCGCTAGCACAGATACGCAGTATTTT CSASGSSASTDTQYF
- few TRBJ2-1 TRBV20-1 TGCAGTGCTGGCGGGACCTCCTACAATGAGCAGTTCTTC CSAGGTSYNEQFF
- once TRBJ2-5 TRBV7-6 TGTGCCAGCAGCGCCGAATTCGGGGAGCAGTACTTC CASSAEFGEQYF
- - TRBJ1-5 TRBV19 TGTGCCAGTAGTCCCAGGGTTGGTGGCAATCAGCCCCAGCATTTT CASSPRVGGNQPQHF
TRBD2 - TRBJ2-1 TRBV3-1 TGTGCCAGCAGCACTAGCGGGAGGTTTAGAGTATCCTCCTACAATGAGCAGTTCTTC CASSTSGRFRVSSYNEQFF
TRBD2 - TRBJ2-7 TRBV29-1 TGCAGCGTGGGAGGGGACTTCTACGAGCAGTACTTC CSVGGDFYEQYF
- few TRBJ2-1 TRBV7-2 TGTGCCAGCAGCTTGGGGGGTTACGGCAATGAGCAGTTCTTC CASSLGGYGNEQFF
- few TRBJ1-1 TRBV28 TGTGCCAGCAGTCAGCGGACAGACCGGAACACTGAAGCTTTCTTT CASSQRTDRNTEAFF
TRBD1 - TRBJ1-2 TRBV11-2 TGTGCCAGCAGCCCTCGGACAGGGGATGTAGGCACCTTC CASSPRTGDVGTF
- - TRBJ2-1 TRBV7-9 TGTGCCAGCAGCTTAGGACGGGCGAGGAGTGATGAGCAGTTCTTC CASSLGRARSDEQFF
- few TRBJ1-6 TRBV5-6 TGTGCCAGCAGCTTCCGGACAGTAAACTATAATTCACCCCTCCACTTT CASSFRTVNYNSPLHF
- few TRBJ2-7 TRBV20-1 TGCAGTGCTGTCAGGGGAGGTTTCGAGCAGTACTTC CSAVRGGFEQYF